This T cell receptor beta chain was retrieved from a study of blood T cells in healthy people across ages. Study-level findings and limits: Observed TCR beta diversity per million T cells went down as age went up. This fall followed a roughly linear course with age.

PCR was performed a second time for about 7 to 12 cycles using a sample-barcoded 5' primer and a J-beta primer mix. MiXCR, applied by TCRdb to the 5' RACE reads, yields one record per CDR3 protein. The data show more than 600,000 distinct CDR3 sequences, approximately 25% seen once. This clonotype was detected only a few times. Antigen specificity is unknown. The CDR3 length is 14 residues. Per germline, CDR1 SGHRS and CDR2 YFSETQ. V lost 2 bases and J lost 4, with 9 bases in between. A further study also used this sample, focusing on T cells of mothers and their children. That work adds: In the second PCR, M1S primer introduced barcodes and 2-4 random bases.

The source material was blood. The receptor was derived from a boy aged 5-17 years in good health. This sequence joins TRBV5-1 and TRBJ1-4; no reliable D call. CDR3 amino acids: CASSLARINEKLFF. CDR3 bases: TGCGCCAGCAGCTTAGCCAGGATTAATGAAAAACTGTTTTTT.